These 11 T cell receptor beta chains came from one sample sequenced in a study of OX40 agonist ivuxolimab in advanced cancers. Sequenced by immunoSEQ multiplex PCR; TCRdb stores in-frame clones only, minus some. Of 45,000 to 50,000 clones listed, around nine tenths are singletons. The starting material was CD4+ or CD8+ T cells sorted from blood, obtained in a trial of the OX40 agonist ivuxolimab. All receptors come from an adult with an advanced solid tumor such as melanoma, head and neck, liver or kidney cancer.

The chain links TRBV7-6 to TRBJ1-1; no reliable D call. The V end lost 1 base, the J end lost 12 bases, and 15 bases lay between the germline ends. Per germline, CDR1 SGHVS and CDR2 FNYEAQ. The CDR3 length is 13 residues. The chain's CDR3 is CASSLVEGQGTFF. In nucleotides, the CDR3 is TGTGCCAGCAGCTTAGTAGAAGGCCAAGGGACTTTCTTT.

This chain connects TRBV6-1 to TRBJ1-1, with 8 bases aligning to TRBD1. After removal of 2 bases from V and 2 bases from J, the junction contained 4 bases not matched to a gene. Germline V gene data show CDR1 as MNHNS and CDR2 as SASEGT. This CDR3 has 15 residues. CDR3 region: CASSEWGTGNTEAFF. The CDR3 DNA sequence: TGTGCCAGCAGTGAATGGGGGACAGGCAACACTGAAGCTTTCTTT.

V is TRBV28 and J is TRBJ1-2; D not certain. The CDR3 extends over 11 amino acids. The ends were cut back, 6 bases at V and 14 bases at J, with 16 bases in the middle. Germline-derived CDR1 and CDR2 are MDHEN and SYDVKM. The CDR3 sequence: CASSRRTEFTF. The CDR3 DNA is TGTGCCAGCAGCCGAAGGACCGAATTTACCTTC.

J is TRBJ1-1 and V is TRBV21-1. TRBV21-1 is assigned pseudogene status. The CDR3 loop spans 14 amino acids. CDR3 sequence reads: CASSKEARNTEAFF. The CDR3 nucleotides read TGTGCCAGCAGCAAAGAAGCTAGGAACACTGAAGCTTTCTTT.

The rearrangement links TRBV9 to TRBJ2-1; TRBD1 aligns across 8 bases. V lost 0 bases and J lost 8; bases outside the gene matches: 10. The CDR3 runs 16 residues. Germline V lookup: CDR1 SGDLS, CDR2 YYNGEE. CDR3 protein: CASSVDEQGAGYEQFF. The CDR3 DNA follows: TGTGCCAGCAGCGTAGATGAGCAGGGGGCGGGGTATGAGCAGTTCTTC. The full variable domain, completed using reference TRBV9 and TRBJ2-1, is DSGVTQTPKHLITATGQRVTLRCSPRSGDLSVYWYQQSLDQGLQFLIQYYNGEERAKGNILERFSAQQFPDLHSELNLSSLELGDSALYFCASSVDEQGAGYEQFFGPGTRLTVL.

This clone was detected only once. V gene TRBV5-3 combines with J gene TRBJ2-7, with 7 bases identical to TRBD1. TRBV5-3 has ORF status, its function being uncertain. The junction had 7 bases not matched to a gene; V was cut back by 4 bases and J by 3 bases. CDR3 length: 14 amino acids. For the CDR3, the DNA is TGTGCCAGAAGCCCAACCGGGACAGTCTACGAGCAGTACTTC. This codes for CARSPTGTVYEQYF.

The rearrangement joins TRBV15 to TRBJ2-4; TRBD2 aligns across 10 bases. Losses at the gene ends were 5 bases for V and 1 base for J; bases not matched to a gene: 11. Germline assignment: CDR1 LNHNV and CDR2 YYDKDF (reference sequence). The CDR3 totals 18 residues. DNA for the CDR3: TGTGCCACCAGCGAACCCAGCGGGAGGGCCGGGGCCAAAAACATTCAGTACTTC. The encoded protein is CATSEPSGRAGAKNIQYF.

This clone was counted a few times. The V gene is TRBV27, the J gene TRBJ1-2; possibly TRBD1 for D (5 bases). The germline gives CDR1 MNHEY, CDR2 SMNVEV (reference sequence). This CDR3 region has 13 residues. V was trimmed by 2 bases and J by 8 bases, leaving 12 bases between them. The CDR3 region is CASSLGRERGYTF. The CDR3 region has the DNA TGTGCCAGCAGTTTAGGCAGGGAGCGCGGCTACACCTTC.

The genes are TRBV4-1 and TRBJ2-4, with TRBD1 as a possible D gene (6 bases). Trimming took off 0 bases at V and 4 bases at J, with 16 bases between the two ends. Germline values: CDR1 MGHRA, CDR2 YSYEKL. The CDR3 runs to 17 residues. Here the CDR3 reads CASSQDLERTVKNIQYF. In nucleotides, the CDR3 is TGCGCCAGCAGCCAAGATTTAGAGCGGACAGTGAAAAACATTCAGTACTTC.

J is TRBJ2-7 and V is TRBV7-9, with 8 nucleotides matching TRBD1. The CDR3 sequence is 13 residues long. Germline lookup yields CDR1 SEHNR and CDR2 FQNEAQ (reference sequence). V was clipped by 2 bases and J by 7 bases; unmatched bases: 4. This CDR3 reads CASSLQGAREQYF. CDR3 DNA: TGTGCCAGCAGCTTACAGGGGGCGAGGGAGCAGTACTTC. Based on the CDR3 plus reference TRBV7-9 and TRBJ2-7, the full variable domain is DTGVSQNPRHKITKRGQNVTFRCDPISEHNRLYWYRQTLGQGPEFLTYFQNEAQLEKSRLLSDRFSAERPKGSFSTLEIQRTEQGDSAMYLCASSLQGAREQYFGPGTRLTVT.

The chain carries TRBV5-6 and TRBJ1-5; D not resolved. The germline gives CDR1 SGHDT, CDR2 YYEEEE. The CDR3 runs 14 residues. V was trimmed by 4 bases and J by 2 bases, leaving 10 bases between them. CDR3 sequence reads: CASSRRSGNQPQHF. Written as DNA, the CDR3 is TGTGCCAGCAGCCGAAGAAGTGGCAATCAGCCCCAGCATTTT. Full variable domain (remainder filled in from reference TRBV5-6 and TRBJ1-5): DAGVTQSPTHLIKTRGQQVTLRCSPKSGHDTVSWYQQALGQGPQFIFQYYEEEERQRGNFPDRFSGHQFPNYSSELNVNALLLGDSALYLCASSRRSGNQPQHFGDGTRLSIL.